The clone carrying this TCR beta chain was recorded many times. The antigen remains unidentified. Researchers used 5'RACE with constant-segment primers to make TCR alpha and TCR beta cDNA libraries that carry sample barcodes and UMIs. Each CDR3 protein gets one entry after TCRdb re-called the 5' RACE reads with MiXCR. Of some 100,000 distinct CDR3 sequences in the sample, more than 9.5% were seen once. The source of the sample is a study of T-cell memory formation after mild COVID-19. At the level of the study: Largely donor-specific sequence clusters came from a couple of donors. Study-level findings and limits: CD4/CD8 balance held among clones contracting day 15 to 85, and later expanders leaned CD4+. Pre-infection memory already had some responding clones, implying cross-reactive memory joined.

Germline loops: CDR1 SGHAT, CDR2 FQNNGV. This CDR3 has 14 amino acids. V trimming: 1 base; J trimming: 12 bases; junction bases outside the gene matches: 7. V is TRBV11-2 and J is TRBJ2-1; 9 bases align to TRBD2. Sequences were obtained from PBMCs or a T cell subset sorted from them (not recorded which). The TCR comes from a man aged 18-30 years who had mild COVID-19 (a few samples of this study predate the infection). Cell type and time point are not known. CDR3 bases: TGTGCCAGCAGCTTAGGACCCCCTAGCGGGGTGCAGTTCTTC. It specifies CASSLGPPSGVQFF. Supplemented by reference TRBV11-2 and TRBJ2-1, the full variable domain reads EAGVAQSPRYKIIEKRQSVAFWCNPISGHATLYWYQQILGQGPKLLIQFQNNGVVDDSQLPKDRFSAERLKGVDSTLKIQPAKLEDSAVYLCASSLGPPSGVQFFGPGTRLTVL.